One sample yielded the 27 T cell receptor beta chains listed below, sequenced in a study of blood T cell repertoires in COVID-19. Using immunoSEQ multiplex PCR, the repertoire was profiled, and TCRdb retains in-frame clones only, with some absent. The table includes roughly 230,000 clones, around 82% detected once. Sequenced input: PBMCs or T cells enriched from blood (not recorded which). The receptors were sampled from a man aged 50-60 years who had recovered from COVID-19.

The chain has TRBV7-9 and TRBJ2-1; 13 bases are a match to TRBD2. The germline gives CDR1 SEHNR, CDR2 FQNEAQ (reference sequence). The CDR3 has 19 residues. V gave up 5 bases and J gave up 3 bases; unmatched junction bases: 13. The DNA of the CDR3 is TGTGCCAGCAGCATTCCCCGAACGGGACTAGCGGGAAACTACAATGAGCAGTTCTTC. This sequence encodes CASSIPRTGLAGNYNEQFF.

The chain is built from TRBV20-1 and TRBJ1-2; D is undetermined. Trimming took off 8 bases at V and 3 bases at J, with 10 bases between the two ends. This CDR3 is built from 11 residues. Germline values: CDR1 DFQATT, CDR2 SNEGSKA (reference sequence). The CDR3 spells CSSTFDYGYTF. The CDR3, as DNA: TGCAGTTCCACATTCGACTATGGCTACACCTTC.

The V gene is TRBV5-1, the J gene TRBJ1-6; D may be TRBD1 (6 bases). CDR3 length: 15 amino acids. Trimming removed 5 bases at V and 8 bases at J, with 17 bases between. From germline, CDR1 is SGHRS and CDR2 YFSETQ. The DNA for the CDR3 is TGCGCCAGCAGACGCACCAGGGAGGGGGATTCACCCCTCCACTTT. Encoded protein: CASRRTREGDSPLHF.

This clone was seen a few times. The chain employs TRBV12-3 or TRBV12-4 and TRBJ1-5, with TRBD1 identical over 7 bases. The CDR3 has 13 amino acids. The V and J ends lost 6 bases and 6 bases, in that order; junction bases with no gene match: 5. CDR3 in DNA: TGTGCCAGCAGACTGACAGGGAGTCAGCCCCAGCATTTT. It specifies CASRLTGSQPQHF.

This clone was picked up a small number of times. The rearrangement links TRBV7-9 to TRBJ2-5, with D hard to call. From germline, CDR1 is SEHNR and CDR2 FQNEAQ (reference sequence). V was cut by 1 base and J by 2 bases, with 5 bases left in between. There are 13 residues in the CDR3. CDR3 nucleotide sequence: TGTGCCAGCAGCTTAGGCGTACAAGAGACCCAGTACTTC. Residues: CASSLGVQETQYF.

This chain uses TRBV15 with TRBJ2-3, with 9 bases matching TRBD2. The CDR3 runs 16 residues. Per germline, CDR1 LNHNV and CDR2 YYDKDF (reference sequence). V lost 4 bases to trimming and J lost 8 bases; unmatched junction nucleotides: 13. This CDR3 reads CATSNSPGLAIVTQYF. For the CDR3, the DNA is TGTGCCACCAGCAATAGTCCAGGACTAGCGATTGTTACGCAGTATTTT.

The V call is TRBV5-4, the J call TRBJ1-1; a possible D gene is TRBD1 (6 bases). In germline, CDR1 is SGHNT, CDR2 YYREEE (reference sequence). The CDR3 is made up of 15 amino acids. The ends were cut back, 5 bases at V and 0 bases at J, with 14 bases in the middle. CDR3 sequence reads: CASRIKGGMNTEAFF. CDR3 DNA sequence: TGTGCCAGCAGGATTAAAGGGGGAATGAACACTGAAGCTTTCTTT. Together with reference TRBV5-4 and TRBJ1-1, the CDR3 gives the full variable domain: ETGVTQSPTHLIKTRGQQVTLRCSSQSGHNTVSWYQQALGQGPQFIFQYYREEENGRGNFPPRFSGLQFPNYSSELNVNALELDDSALYLCASRIKGGMNTEAFFGQGTRLTVV.

The CDR3, as DNA: TGTGCCAGCAGCTCCCCCGGACTAGCGGGGACCCGTCGAGAGACCCAGTACTTC. Protein sequence: CASSSPGLAGTRRETQYF. The chain recombines TRBV5-4 with TRBJ2-5; 12 bases align to TRBD2. The CDR3 is 18 residues long. Germline V gives CDR1 SGHNT, CDR2 YYREEE (reference sequence). The J segment lost 4 bases and the V segment lost 3 bases, leaving 13 bases of the junction unmatched.

The chain couples TRBV7-2 to TRBJ2-2; D may be TRBD1 (5 bases). From germline, CDR1 is SGHTA and CDR2 FQGNSA. The ends were cut back, 6 bases at V and 2 bases at J, with 10 bases in the middle. This CDR3 has 14 residues. The CDR3 loop reads CASRTDSNTGELFF. In DNA form, the CDR3 reads TGTGCCAGCAGAACCGACAGTAACACCGGGGAGCTGTTTTTT. The full variable domain, with the rest looked up from reference TRBV7-2 and TRBJ2-2, is GAGVSQSPSNKVTEKGKDVELRCDPISGHTALYWYRQSLGQGLEFLIYFQGNSAPDKSGLPSDRFSAERTGGSVSTLTIQRTQQEDSAVYLCASRTDSNTGELFFGEGSRLTVL.

The J gene is TRBJ1-1, the V gene TRBV6-5; 7 bases are a match to TRBD1. The germline V gene encodes CDR1 MNHEY and CDR2 SVGAGI. After removal of 8 bases from V and 3 bases from J, the junction contained 3 bases not matched to a gene. The CDR3 has 12 residues. CDR3 amino acids: CASEGADTEAFF. CDR3 DNA sequence: TGTGCCAGCGAGGGGGCTGACACTGAAGCTTTCTTT.

The rearrangement uses TRBV19 and TRBJ1-2; D is uncertain. The CDR3 is 11 residues long. Germline CDR1 reads LNHDA; CDR2 reads SQIVND (reference sequence). Trimming pared 10 bases from V and 8 bases from J, leaving 14 bases between. The CDR3 protein is CATEGRRGYTF. DNA of the CDR3: TGTGCCACTGAAGGGAGAAGGGGCTACACCTTC.

The V and J genes are TRBV11-2 and TRBJ2-5; D perhaps matches TRBD1 (5 bases). The germline V gene encodes CDR1 SGHAT and CDR2 FQNNGV. The V and J ends lost 1 base and 5 bases respectively, with 11 bases between them. This CDR3 comprises 14 residues. The DNA for the CDR3 is TGTGCCAGCAGCTTAGGCCAGCCAGGGGAGACCCAGTACTTC. It encodes CASSLGQPGETQYF.

This rearrangement joins TRBV4-1 to TRBJ2-5, with a weak D call TRBD2 (7 bases). This CDR3 spans 19 amino acids. Germline values: CDR1 MGHRA, CDR2 YSYEKL. Trimming shortened V by 1 base and J by 1 base, and 22 bases separated the two germline ends. DNA for the CDR3: TGCGCCAGCAGCCAAGGGCACAGCGGGACACGCCACCCCCAAGAGACCCAGTACTTC. This encodes CASSQGHSGTRHPQETQYF.

This clone was observed a single time. The chain combines TRBV30 with TRBJ2-7; perhaps TRBD1 as D (6 bases). The CDR3 is 13 residues long. The germline CDR1 and CDR2 sequences are GTSNPN and SVGIG (reference sequence). Trimming took 5 bases from V and 3 from J, leaving 14 bases between them. The DNA of the CDR3 is TGTGCCTGGGGTGGGGGCCAGGGCTACGAGCAGTACTTC. This encodes CAWGGGQGYEQYF.

The chain employs TRBV5-1 and TRBJ2-2; 7 nucleotides agree with TRBD2. CDR1 is SGHRS, CDR2 YFSETQ, per germline. The V and J ends lost 4 bases and 1 base, in that order; junction bases with no gene match: 7. The CDR3 is 16 residues long. In nucleotides, the CDR3 is TGCGCCAGCAGCGGCACACTAGCGATGAACACCGGGGAGCTGTTTTTT. It translates to CASSGTLAMNTGELFF.

The rearrangement uses TRBV18 and TRBJ2-3, with 16 nucleotides matching TRBD2. Looked up from germline, CDR1 is KGHSH and CDR2 is LQKENI. The CDR3 loop spans 18 amino acids. V was clipped by 3 bases and J by 2 bases; unmatched bases: 5. The CDR3, as DNA: TGTGCCAGCTCACCGGGACTAGCGGGGGGGCGTGTCACAGATACGCAGTATTTT. This codes for CASSPGLAGGRVTDTQYF.

This clone is a singleton in its sample. The CDR3 is CASRSGTLGFEQYF. The CDR3 DNA reads TGTGCCAGCAGGTCCGGGACACTTGGGTTCGAGCAGTACTTC. This chain connects TRBV2 to TRBJ2-7; D may be TRBD1 (6 bases). This CDR3 has 14 residues. V lost 6 bases and J lost 6, with 18 bases in between. CDR1 is SNHLY, CDR2 FYNNEI, per germline.

The V call is TRBV6-5, the J call TRBJ1-2; 7 nucleotides match TRBD1. From germline, CDR1 is MNHEY and CDR2 SVGAGI. The junction had 4 bases not matched to a gene; V was cut back by 6 bases and J by 0 bases. The CDR3 has 14 residues. In DNA, the CDR3 is TGTGCCAGCAGATCACAGGGGCCTAACTATGGCTACACCTTC. This sequence encodes CASRSQGPNYGYTF.

The V and J genes are TRBV9 and TRBJ2-3; TRBD2 matches at 8 bases. The CDR3 is 16 residues long. After removal of 0 bases from V and 3 bases from J, the junction contained 6 bases not matched to a gene. From germline, CDR1 is SGDLS and CDR2 YYNGEE. This chain's CDR3 is CASSVGDGGRTDTQYF. In nucleotides, the CDR3 is TGTGCCAGCAGCGTAGGGGACGGCGGGAGGACAGATACGCAGTATTTT.

This clone was picked up a small number of times. This chain joins TRBV9 and TRBJ2-5; 10 bases agree with TRBD1. The V gene end was trimmed by 3 bases and the J gene end by 5 bases; junction bases not matched to a gene: 10. Germline values: CDR1 SGDLS, CDR2 YYNGEE. The CDR3 loop spans 16 amino acids. As DNA, the CDR3 is TGTGCCAGCAGCGGCCGGACAGGGGGAATCGGGGAGACCCAGTACTTC. Amino acid sequence: CASSGRTGGIGETQYF.

The chain uses TRBV2 and TRBJ1-5, with a tentative D call TRBD1 (5 bases). This CDR3 is 16 amino acids long. Germline CDR1 reads SNHLY; CDR2 reads FYNNEI. V lost 4 bases to trimming and J lost 2 bases, with 15 bases between them. The CDR3 coding sequence is TGTGCCAGCAGTGTTCGGGGGGGTGTAGGCAATCAGCCCCAGCATTTT. Encoded protein: CASSVRGGVGNQPQHF.

This chain joins TRBV5-4 and TRBJ1-3; TRBD1 might be the D (6 bases). The CDR3 is 13 residues long. Trimming removed 0 bases at V and 7 bases at J, with 8 bases between. The V gene's germline CDR1 is SGHNT and CDR2 YYREEE (reference sequence). The CDR3 region has the DNA TGTGCCAGCAGCTTGGACAGGGCCAACACCATATATTTT. As protein: CASSLDRANTIYF.

This chain joins TRBV18 and TRBJ2-1; the match to TRBD1 covers 7 bases. Germline lookup yields CDR1 KGHSH and CDR2 LQKENI. This CDR3 has 15 amino acids. Unmatched junction bases numbered 9, after V lost 3 bases and J lost 7 bases. In DNA, the CDR3 is TGTGCCAGCTCACCTAGACAGGGTGGTCTAAATGAGCAGTTCTTC. This sequence encodes CASSPRQGGLNEQFF.

The CDR3 is CASSLQSDTQYF. The CDR3 DNA follows: TGTGCCAGCAGCTTACAAAGTGATACGCAGTATTTT. The J gene is TRBJ2-3, the V gene TRBV12-1; TRBD1 is taken as the D call from the table, unchecked against the DNA. TRBV12-1 constitutes a pseudogene. The CDR3 is 12 residues long.

CDR3 in DNA: TGTGCCAGCAGCTTAATGGGGCCAAACACTGAAGCTTTCTTT. Protein product: CASSLMGPNTEAFF. V is TRBV7-3 and J is TRBJ1-1; D is perhaps TRBD1 (5 bases). Germline V lookup: CDR1 SGHTA, CDR2 FQGTGA. The length of the CDR3 is 14 residues. Trimming pared 1 base from V and 2 bases from J, leaving 8 bases between. The variable domain in full, with the rest retrieved from reference TRBV7-3 and TRBJ1-1, is GAGVSQTPSNKVTEKGKYVELRCDPISGHTALYWYRQSLGQGPEFLIYFQGTGAADDSGLPNDRFFAVRPEGSVSTLKIQRTERGDSAVYLCASSLMGPNTEAFFGQGTRLTVV.

V is TRBV9 and J is TRBJ1-1, with 9 bases aligning to TRBD1. V lost 0 bases and J lost 5; bases outside the gene matches: 5. Germline CDR1 is SGDLS and CDR2 is YYNGEE. This CDR3 is 15 amino acids long. As DNA, the CDR3 is TGTGCCAGCAGCGTAGCTACAGGGGGCAGGACTGAAGCTTTCTTT. It encodes CASSVATGGRTEAFF.

The chain links TRBV7-2 to TRBJ2-1; 12 bases agree with TRBD2. V was clipped by 2 bases and J by 5 bases; unmatched bases: 4. The length of the CDR3 is 16 residues. Germline CDR1 SGHTA, CDR2 FQGNSA. The CDR3 nucleotides read TGTGCCAGCAGCTTATCGCGGACTAGCGGGAACAATGAGCAGTTCTTC. The encoded protein is CASSLSRTSGNNEQFF.